This TCR beta chain was sequenced in a study of memory CD4+ T cells and cytomegalovirus serostatus. V lost 6 bases and J lost 4; bases outside the gene matches: 4. Germline V gene lookup returns CDR1 SGHTA and CDR2 FQGNSA. The CDR3 runs 14 residues. As regards this clone: What it binds is unknown.

Overall study findings and caveats: Of under 200 reported CMV TCRbeta sequences, under 70 were found in memory CD4+ repertoires.

Single viable CD3+CD4+CD8-CD45RO+ cells were sorted as the memory CD4+ T cells. The data were produced by immunoSEQ multiplex PCR, yet TCRdb's version contains in-frame clones alone and is incomplete. The table has 84,000 or so clones, around 80% seen once; the top ten hold roughly 0.85%. This rearrangement joins TRBV7-2 to TRBJ1-3, with 9 bases matching TRBD1. The material sequenced was memory CD4+ T cells from blood. This TCR was sampled from an adult in good health and CMV-seronegative. The CDR3 is CASRSDRGGNTIYF. As DNA, the CDR3 is TGTGCCAGCAGATCCGACAGGGGGGGAAACACCATATATTTT.